The next 5 T cell receptor beta chains were all read from a single sample in a study of blood T cell repertoires in COVID-19. TCRdb's copy holds only in-frame clones and misses some; the assay was immunoSEQ multiplex PCR. Of about 190,000 clones in the sample, about 86% were seen once. The sample taken for sequencing was peripheral blood. The receptors stem from a woman aged 18-29 years who had recovered from COVID-19.

The V gene is TRBV5-6, the J gene TRBJ1-2, with 10 nucleotides matching TRBD1. The CDR3 is 15 amino acids. Trimming took 0 bases from V and 8 from J; bases not matched to a gene: 7. Germline CDR1 and CDR2: SGHDT and YYEEEE. The CDR3 nucleotides are TGTGCCAGCAGCTTGGGACCTGACAGGGGGCAGGGCTACACCTTC. It yields the protein CASSLGPDRGQGYTF. The full variable domain, rest sourced from reference TRBV5-6 and TRBJ1-2, is DAGVTQSPTHLIKTRGQQVTLRCSPKSGHDTVSWYQQALGQGPQFIFQYYEEEERQRGNFPDRFSGHQFPNYSSELNVNALLLGDSALYLCASSLGPDRGQGYTFGSGTRLTVV.

The V gene is TRBV7-8, the J gene TRBJ2-7, with 7 nucleotides matching TRBD1. Losses at the gene ends were 1 base for V and 1 base for J; bases not matched to a gene: 4. The germline gives CDR1 SGHVS, CDR2 FQNEAQ. The CDR3 is 15 amino acids. CDR3 loop: CASSLEMDRSYEQYF. CDR3 bases: TGTGCCAGCAGCTTAGAAATGGACAGGTCCTACGAGCAGTACTTC.

This clone occurred once. The chain combines TRBV5-1 with TRBJ1-2, with TRBD1 identical over 7 bases. The CDR3 is made up of 14 amino acids. Germline CDR1 is SGHRS and CDR2 is YFSETQ. V was pared by 6 bases and J by 4 bases, with 9 bases of the junction left unmatched. The CDR3: CASTPVAGGYGYTF. For the CDR3, the DNA is TGCGCCAGCACCCCGGTTGCAGGGGGCTATGGCTACACCTTC.

CDR3 nucleotide sequence: TGTGCCAGCAGCTTGAGCGGAAGGGAAGAGACCCAGTACTTC. Its translation: CASSLSGREETQYF. This chain joins TRBV5-4 and TRBJ2-5; TRBD2 is a possible D gene (5 bases). V shed 1 base and J shed 3 bases, with 10 bases lying between them. Germline V CDR1 and CDR2: SGHNT, YYREEE (reference sequence). The CDR3 totals 14 residues.

The chain carries TRBV2 and TRBJ2-5; D possibly corresponds to TRBD2 (5 bases). The germline gives CDR1 SNHLY, CDR2 FYNNEI. V lost 1 base to trimming and J lost 5 bases, with 8 bases between them. The CDR3 contains 13 residues. The CDR3 protein is CASSEDRRETQYF. CDR3 nucleotides: TGTGCCAGCAGTGAAGATCGGAGGGAGACCCAGTACTTC.